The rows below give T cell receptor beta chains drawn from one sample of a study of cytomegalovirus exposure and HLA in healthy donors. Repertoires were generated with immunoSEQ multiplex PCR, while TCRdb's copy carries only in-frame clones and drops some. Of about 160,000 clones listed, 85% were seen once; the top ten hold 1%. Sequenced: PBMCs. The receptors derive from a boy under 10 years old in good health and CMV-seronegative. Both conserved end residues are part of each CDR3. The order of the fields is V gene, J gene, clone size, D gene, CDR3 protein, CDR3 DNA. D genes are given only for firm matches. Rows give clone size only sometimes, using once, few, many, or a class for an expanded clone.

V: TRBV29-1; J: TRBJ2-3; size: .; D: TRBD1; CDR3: CSVSGTGTDTQYF; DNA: TGCAGCGTGTCCGGGACAGGCACAGATACGCAGTATTTT
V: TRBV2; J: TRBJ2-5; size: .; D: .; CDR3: CASSEAGQSFQETQYF; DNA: TGTGCCAGCAGTGAAGCAGGACAAAGTTTCCAAGAGACCCAGTACTTC
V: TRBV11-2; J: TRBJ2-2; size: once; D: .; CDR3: CASSLEQTGDHTGELFF; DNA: TGTGCCAGCAGCTTAGAGCAGACAGGAGATCACACCGGGGAGCTGTTTTTT
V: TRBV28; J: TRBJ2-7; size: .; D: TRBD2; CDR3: CASSPTSGTSYEQYF; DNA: TGTGCCAGCAGCCCTACTAGCGGGACTTCCTACGAGCAGTACTTC
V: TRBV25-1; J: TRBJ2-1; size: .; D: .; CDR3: CASSEKLGVDEQFF; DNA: TGTGCCAGCAGTGAGAAATTAGGGGTGGATGAGCAGTTCTTC
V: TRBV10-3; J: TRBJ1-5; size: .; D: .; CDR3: CAISERAGGNQPQHF; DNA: TGTGCCATCAGTGAGAGGGCAGGGGGCAATCAGCCCCAGCATTTT
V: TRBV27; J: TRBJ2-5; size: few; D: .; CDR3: CASSPGTIQGTGFVETQYF; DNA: TGTGCCAGCAGTCCAGGGACCATTCAGGGGACGGGATTTGTAGAGACCCAGTACTTC
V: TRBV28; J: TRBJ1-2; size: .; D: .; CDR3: CASSSNYYTF; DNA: TGTGCCAGCAGTTCTAACTACTACACCTTC
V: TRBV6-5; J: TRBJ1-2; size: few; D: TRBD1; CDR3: CASNDRGNYGYTF; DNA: TGTGCCAGCAACGACAGGGGGAACTATGGCTACACCTTC
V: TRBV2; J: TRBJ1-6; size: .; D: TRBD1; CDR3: CASSGQGAFSPLHF; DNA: TGTGCCAGCAGTGGACAGGGGGCATTTTCACCCCTCCACTTT
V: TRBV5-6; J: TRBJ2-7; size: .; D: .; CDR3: CASSFRQEQYF; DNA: TGTGCCAGCAGCTTCAGACAGGAGCAGTACTTC
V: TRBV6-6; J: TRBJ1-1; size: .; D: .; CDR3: CASSPRRENTEAFF; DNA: TGTGCCAGCAGTCCCCGTAGAGAGAACACTGAAGCTTTCTTT
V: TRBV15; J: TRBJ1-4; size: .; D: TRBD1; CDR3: CATSRDQGDNEKLFF; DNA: TGTGCCACCAGCAGAGATCAGGGGGATAATGAAAAACTGTTTTTT
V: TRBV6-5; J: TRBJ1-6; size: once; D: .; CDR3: CASSYPEPITLHF; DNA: TGTGCCAGCAGTTACCCTGAGCCGATCACCCTCCACTTT
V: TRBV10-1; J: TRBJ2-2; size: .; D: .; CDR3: CASSTSNTGELFF; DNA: .
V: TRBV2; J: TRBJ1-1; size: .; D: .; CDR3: CASSKDLNTEAFF; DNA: TGTGCCAGCAGCAAGGACTTGAACACTGAAGCTTTCTTT
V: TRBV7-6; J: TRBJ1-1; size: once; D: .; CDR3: CASSDALPGAFF; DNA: TGTGCCAGCAGCGACGCTCTCCCCGGGGCTTTCTTT
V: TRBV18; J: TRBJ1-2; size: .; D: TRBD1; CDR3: CASSGQSGGYTF; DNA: TGTGCCAGCTCGGGACAGTCCGGTGGCTACACCTTC
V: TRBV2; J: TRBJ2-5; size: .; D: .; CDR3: CASSGGMQETQYF; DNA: TGTGCCAGCAGTGGGGGCATGCAAGAGACCCAGTACTTC
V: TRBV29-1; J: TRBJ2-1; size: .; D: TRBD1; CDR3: CSVEGRPGQGPDEQFF; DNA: TGCAGCGTTGAAGGACGACCGGGACAGGGGCCCGATGAGCAGTTCTTC
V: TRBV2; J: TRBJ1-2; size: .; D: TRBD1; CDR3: CASSVGQGANYGYTF; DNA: TGTGCCAGCAGTGTGGGACAGGGGGCTAACTATGGCTACACCTTC
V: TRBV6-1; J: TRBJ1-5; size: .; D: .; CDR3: CASRSSSNQPQHF; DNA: TGTGCCAGCCGGTCTTCCAGCAATCAGCCCCAGCATTTT
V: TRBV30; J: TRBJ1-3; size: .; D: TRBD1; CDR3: CAWAGGNTIYF; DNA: TGTGCCTGGGCAGGGGGGAACACCATATATTTT
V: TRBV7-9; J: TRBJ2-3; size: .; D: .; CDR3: CSSSYRDGRSTDTQYF; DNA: TGTTCCAGCAGCTACAGGGACGGTCGGAGCACAGATACGCAGTATTTT
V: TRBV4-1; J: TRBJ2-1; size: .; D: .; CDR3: CASSQREKLAGQFF; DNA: TGCGCCAGCAGCCAAAGAGAGAAGTTGGCGGGCCAGTTCTTC
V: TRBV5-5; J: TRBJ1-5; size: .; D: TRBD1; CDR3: CASSLAGGGQPQHF; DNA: TGTGCCAGCAGCTTGGCAGGGGGCGGTCAGCCCCAGCATTTT
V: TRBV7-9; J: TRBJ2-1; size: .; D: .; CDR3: CASSGASSYNEQFF; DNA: TGTGCCAGCAGCGGAGCTAGCTCCTACAATGAGCAGTTCTTC
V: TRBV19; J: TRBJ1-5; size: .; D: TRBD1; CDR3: CASSIDRGTQPQHF; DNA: TGTGCCAGTAGTATCGACAGGGGGACCCAGCCCCAGCATTTT
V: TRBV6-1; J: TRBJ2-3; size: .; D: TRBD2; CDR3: CATLSGVGADTQYF; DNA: TGTGCCACCTTGAGCGGGGTCGGGGCAGATACGCAGTATTTT
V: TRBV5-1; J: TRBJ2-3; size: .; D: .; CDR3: CASSEGLAGQGADTQYF; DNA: TGCGCCAGCAGCGAGGGATTAGCGGGACAGGGTGCAGATACGCAGTATTTT
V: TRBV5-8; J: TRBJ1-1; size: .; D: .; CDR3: CASSPTGNTEAFF; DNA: TGTGCCAGCAGCCCGACAGGGAACACTGAAGCTTTCTTT
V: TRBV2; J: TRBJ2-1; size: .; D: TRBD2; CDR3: CASRKGLAGAGDEQFF; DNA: TGTGCCAGCAGGAAGGGACTAGCGGGAGCGGGGGATGAGCAGTTCTTC
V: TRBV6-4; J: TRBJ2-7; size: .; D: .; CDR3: CASRPHYEQYF; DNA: TGTGCCAGCAGGCCCCACTACGAGCAGTACTTC
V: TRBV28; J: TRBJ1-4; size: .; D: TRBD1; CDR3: CASSRRTGGEEKLFF; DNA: TGTGCCAGCAGTAGAAGGACAGGGGGAGAGGAAAAACTGTTTTTT
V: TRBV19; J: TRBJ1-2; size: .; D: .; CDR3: CASSRRGYGYTF; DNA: TGTGCCAGTAGTCGAAGGGGGTATGGCTACACCTTC
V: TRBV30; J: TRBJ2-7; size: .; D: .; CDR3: CALDRGYEQYF; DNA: TGTGCCCTTGATCGGGGCTACGAGCAGTACTTC
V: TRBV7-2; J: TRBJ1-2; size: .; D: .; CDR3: CASSLVGAGVIGYTF; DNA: TGTGCCAGCAGCTTAGTAGGCGCAGGGGTGATTGGCTACACCTTC
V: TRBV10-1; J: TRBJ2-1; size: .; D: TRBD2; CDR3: CASTPGGGLAGRGNEQFF; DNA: TGCGCCAGCACACCCGGGGGAGGTTTAGCGGGGCGGGGCAATGAGCAGTTCTTC
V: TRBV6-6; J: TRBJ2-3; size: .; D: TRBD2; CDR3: CASSYERGGLTDTQYF; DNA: TGTGCCAGCAGTTACGAGCGGGGGGGCCTGACAGATACGCAGTATTTT
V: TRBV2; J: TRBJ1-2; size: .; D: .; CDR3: CASRVERAGGYTF; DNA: TGTGCCAGCAGAGTCGAGAGGGCTGGAGGCTACACCTTC